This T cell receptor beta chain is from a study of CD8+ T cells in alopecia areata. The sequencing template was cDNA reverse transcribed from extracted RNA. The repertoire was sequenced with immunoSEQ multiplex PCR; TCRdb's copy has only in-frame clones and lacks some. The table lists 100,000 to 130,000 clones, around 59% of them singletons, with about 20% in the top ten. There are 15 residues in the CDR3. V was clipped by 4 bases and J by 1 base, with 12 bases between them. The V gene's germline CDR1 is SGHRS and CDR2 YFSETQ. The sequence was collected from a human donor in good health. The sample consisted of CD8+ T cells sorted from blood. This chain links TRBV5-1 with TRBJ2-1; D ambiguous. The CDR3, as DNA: TGCGCCAGCAGCCTAGATCTGGGGTCCTACAATGAGCAGTTCTTC. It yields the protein CASSLDLGSYNEQFF.